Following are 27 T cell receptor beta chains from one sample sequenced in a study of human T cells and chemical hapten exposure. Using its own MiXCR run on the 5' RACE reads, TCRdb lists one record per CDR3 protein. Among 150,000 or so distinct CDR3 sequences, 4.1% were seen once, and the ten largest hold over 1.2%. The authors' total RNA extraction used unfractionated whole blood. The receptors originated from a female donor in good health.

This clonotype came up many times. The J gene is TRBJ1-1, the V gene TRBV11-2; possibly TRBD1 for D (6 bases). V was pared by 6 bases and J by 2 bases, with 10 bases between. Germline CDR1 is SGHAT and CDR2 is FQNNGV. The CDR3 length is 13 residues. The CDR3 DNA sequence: TGTGCCAGCAGGTTGGACAGAAACACTGAAGCTTTCTTT. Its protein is CASRLDRNTEAFF.

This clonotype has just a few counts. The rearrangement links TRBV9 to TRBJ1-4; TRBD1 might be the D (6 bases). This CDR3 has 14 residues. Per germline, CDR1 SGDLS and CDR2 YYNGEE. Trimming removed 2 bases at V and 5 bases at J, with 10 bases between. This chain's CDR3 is CASSVRGENEKLFF. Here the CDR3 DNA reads TGTGCCAGCAGCGTCAGGGGAGAGAATGAAAAACTGTTTTTT.

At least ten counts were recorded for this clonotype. CDR3 nucleotides: TGTGCCAGCTCGGCGGACCTGCATATGGAAAAACTGTTTTTT. It yields the protein CASSADLHMEKLFF. V gene TRBV18 combines with J gene TRBJ1-4, with D hard to call. Germline-derived CDR1 and CDR2 are KGHSH and LQKENI. Trimming removed 6 bases from V and 8 bases from J, with 16 bases in between. The CDR3 is made up of 14 amino acids. The full variable domain, completed using reference TRBV18 and TRBJ1-4, is NAGVMQNPRHLVRRRGQEARLRCSPMKGHSHVYWYRQLPEEGLKFMVYLQKENIIDESGMPKERFSAEFPKEGPSILRIQQVVRGDSAAYFCASSADLHMEKLFFGSGTQLSVL.

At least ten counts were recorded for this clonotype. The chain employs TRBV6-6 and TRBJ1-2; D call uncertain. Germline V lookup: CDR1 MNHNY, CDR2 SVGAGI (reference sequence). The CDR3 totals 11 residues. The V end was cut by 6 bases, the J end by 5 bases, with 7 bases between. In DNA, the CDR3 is TGTGCCAGCAGACGTACTTATGGCTACACCTTC. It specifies CASRRTYGYTF.

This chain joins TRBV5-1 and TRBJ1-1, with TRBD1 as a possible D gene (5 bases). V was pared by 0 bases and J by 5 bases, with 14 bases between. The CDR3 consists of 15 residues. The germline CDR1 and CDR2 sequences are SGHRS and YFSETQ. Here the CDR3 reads CASSLGKGSGTEAFF. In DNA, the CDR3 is TGCGCCAGCAGCTTGGGGAAGGGGAGTGGGACTGAAGCTTTCTTT.

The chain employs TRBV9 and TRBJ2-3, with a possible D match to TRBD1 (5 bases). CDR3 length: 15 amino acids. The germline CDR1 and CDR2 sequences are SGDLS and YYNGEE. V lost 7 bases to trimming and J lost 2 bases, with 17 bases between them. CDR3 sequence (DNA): TGTGCCAGCGGAATGGGGCGGCCTAACACAGATACGCAGTATTTT. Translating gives CASGMGRPNTDTQYF.

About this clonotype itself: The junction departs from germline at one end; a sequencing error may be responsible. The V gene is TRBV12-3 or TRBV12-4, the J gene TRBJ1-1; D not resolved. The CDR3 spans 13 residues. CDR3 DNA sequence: TGTGCCGGCAGTTTACAAGGCAACACTGAAGCTTTCTTT. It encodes CAGSLQGNTEAFF.

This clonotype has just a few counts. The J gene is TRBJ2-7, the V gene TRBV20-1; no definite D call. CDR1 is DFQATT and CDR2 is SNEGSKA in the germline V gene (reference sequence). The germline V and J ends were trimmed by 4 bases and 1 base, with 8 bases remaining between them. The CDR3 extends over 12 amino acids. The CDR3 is CSANSCSYEQYF. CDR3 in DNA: TGCAGTGCTAATAGTTGTTCCTACGAGCAGTACTTC.

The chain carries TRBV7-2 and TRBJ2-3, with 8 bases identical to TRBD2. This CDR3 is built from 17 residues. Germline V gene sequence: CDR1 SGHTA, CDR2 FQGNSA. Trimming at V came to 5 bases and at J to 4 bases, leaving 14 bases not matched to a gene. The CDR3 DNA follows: TGTGCCAGCAGCCCCGTAGCGGGGAGGGGGTTCGCAGATACGCAGTATTTT. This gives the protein CASSPVAGRGFADTQYF.

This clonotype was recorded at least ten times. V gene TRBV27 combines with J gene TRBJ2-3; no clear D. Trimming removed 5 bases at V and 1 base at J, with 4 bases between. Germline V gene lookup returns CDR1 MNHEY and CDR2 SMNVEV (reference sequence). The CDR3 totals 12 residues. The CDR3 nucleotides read TGTGCCAGCAGTCCACGCACAGATACGCAGTATTTT. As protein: CASSPRTDTQYF.

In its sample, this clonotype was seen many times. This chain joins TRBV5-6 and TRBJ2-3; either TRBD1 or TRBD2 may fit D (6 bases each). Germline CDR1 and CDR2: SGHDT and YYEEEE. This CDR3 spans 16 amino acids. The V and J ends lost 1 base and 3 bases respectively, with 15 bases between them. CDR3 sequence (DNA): TGTGCCAGCAGCTTGTTTTGGGGGGCCAGGACAGATACGCAGTATTTT. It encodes CASSLFWGARTDTQYF.

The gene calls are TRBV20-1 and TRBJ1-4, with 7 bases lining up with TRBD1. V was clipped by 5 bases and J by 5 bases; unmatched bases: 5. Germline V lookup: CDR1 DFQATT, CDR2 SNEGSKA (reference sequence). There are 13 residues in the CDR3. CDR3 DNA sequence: TGCAGTGCTCCCCGGGACAGAAATGAAAAACTGTTTTTT. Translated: CSAPRDRNEKLFF.

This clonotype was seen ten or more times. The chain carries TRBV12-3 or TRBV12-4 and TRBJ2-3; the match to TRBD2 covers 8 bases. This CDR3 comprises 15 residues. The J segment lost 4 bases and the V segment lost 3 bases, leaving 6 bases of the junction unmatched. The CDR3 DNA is TGTGCCAGCAGTTTCGCGGGGGGCCGCTCAGATACGCAGTATTTT. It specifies CASSFAGGRSDTQYF.

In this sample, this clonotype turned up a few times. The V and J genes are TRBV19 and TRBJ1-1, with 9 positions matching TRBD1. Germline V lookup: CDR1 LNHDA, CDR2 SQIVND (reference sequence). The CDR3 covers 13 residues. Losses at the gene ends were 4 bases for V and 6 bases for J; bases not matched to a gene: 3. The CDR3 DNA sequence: TGTGCCAGTAGTAAGGACAGGGGAGCTGAAGCTTTCTTT. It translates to CASSKDRGAEAFF.

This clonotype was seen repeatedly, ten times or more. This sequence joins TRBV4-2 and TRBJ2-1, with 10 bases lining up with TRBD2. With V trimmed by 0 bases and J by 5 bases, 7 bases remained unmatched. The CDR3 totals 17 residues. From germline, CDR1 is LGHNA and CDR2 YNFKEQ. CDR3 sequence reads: CASSQDVTSGVNNEQFF. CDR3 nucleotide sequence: TGTGCCAGCAGCCAAGATGTAACTAGCGGGGTCAACAATGAGCAGTTCTTC.

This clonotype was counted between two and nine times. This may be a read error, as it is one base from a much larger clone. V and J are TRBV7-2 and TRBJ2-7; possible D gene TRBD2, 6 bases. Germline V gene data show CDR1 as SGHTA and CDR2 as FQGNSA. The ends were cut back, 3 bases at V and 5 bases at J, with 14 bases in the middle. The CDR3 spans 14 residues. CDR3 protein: CASSFSGRGDEQYF. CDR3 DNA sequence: TGTGCCAGCAGCTTTTCCGGGCGGGGAGACGAGCAGTACTTC.

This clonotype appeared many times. CDR3 amino acids: CASSEWGQPQHF. CDR3 nucleotide sequence: TGTGCCAGCAGTGAATGGGGTCAGCCCCAGCATTTT. The gene calls are TRBV6-1 and TRBJ1-5; D remains unclear. CDR1 is MNHNS, CDR2 SASEGT, per germline. CDR3 length equals 12 residues. The V end lost 2 bases, the J end lost 6 bases, and 5 bases lay between the germline ends.

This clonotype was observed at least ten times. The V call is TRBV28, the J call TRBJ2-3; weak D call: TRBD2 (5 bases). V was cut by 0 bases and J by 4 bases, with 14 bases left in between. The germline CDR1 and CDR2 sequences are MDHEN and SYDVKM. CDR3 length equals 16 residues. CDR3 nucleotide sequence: TGTGCCAGCAGTTTATGGGTCAGGAAGAGGGCAGATACGCAGTATTTT. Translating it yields CASSLWVRKRADTQYF. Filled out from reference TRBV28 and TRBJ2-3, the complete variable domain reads DVKVTQSSRYLVKRTGEKVFLECVQDMDHENMFWYRQDPGLGLRLIYFSYDVKMKEKGDIPEGYSVSREKKERFSLILESASTNQTSMYLCASSLWVRKRADTQYFGPGTRLTVL.

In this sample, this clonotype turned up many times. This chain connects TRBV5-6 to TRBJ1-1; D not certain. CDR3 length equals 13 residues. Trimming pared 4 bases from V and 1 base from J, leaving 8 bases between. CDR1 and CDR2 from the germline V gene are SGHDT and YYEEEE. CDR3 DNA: TGTGCCAGCAGCCCAGGAGCGAACACTGAAGCTTTCTTT. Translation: CASSPGANTEAFF. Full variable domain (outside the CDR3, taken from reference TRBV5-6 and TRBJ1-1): DAGVTQSPTHLIKTRGQQVTLRCSPKSGHDTVSWYQQALGQGPQFIFQYYEEEERQRGNFPDRFSGHQFPNYSSELNVNALLLGDSALYLCASSPGANTEAFFGQGTRLTVV.

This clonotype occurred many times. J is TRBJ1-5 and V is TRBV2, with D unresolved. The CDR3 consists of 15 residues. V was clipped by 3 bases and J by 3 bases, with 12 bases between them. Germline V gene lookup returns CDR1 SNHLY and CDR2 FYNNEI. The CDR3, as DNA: TGTGCCAGCAGTGAGGAACTATCGACCAATCAGCCCCAGCATTTT. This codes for CASSEELSTNQPQHF.

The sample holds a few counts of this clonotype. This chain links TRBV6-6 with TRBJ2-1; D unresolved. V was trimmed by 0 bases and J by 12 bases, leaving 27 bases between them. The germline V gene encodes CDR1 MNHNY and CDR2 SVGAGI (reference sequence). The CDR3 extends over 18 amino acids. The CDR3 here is CASSYSGSANTFGEGQFF. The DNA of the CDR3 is TGTGCCAGCAGTTACTCGGGCTCAGCTAATACTTTCGGCGAAGGGCAGTTCTTC.

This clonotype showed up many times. CDR3 DNA: TGTGCCAGCAGAACAGGGGGAGGTTCGGCTGAAGCTTTCTTT. Amino acids: CASRTGGGSAEAFF. The chain employs TRBV6-5 and TRBJ1-1; TRBD1 matches at 8 bases. Germline CDR1 and CDR2: MNHEY and SVGAGI. The CDR3 covers 14 residues. Trimming removed 6 bases from V and 6 bases from J; junction bases left unmatched: 9.

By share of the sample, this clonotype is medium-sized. The DNA of the CDR3 is TGTGCCAGCAGACCTAAAAAAGACAGGGGAAAGGCCAATCAGCCCCAGCATTTT. Translation: CASRPKKDRGKANQPQHF. This chain uses TRBV7-9 with TRBJ1-5; 8 bases are shared with TRBD1. Trimming at V came to 6 bases and at J to 3 bases, leaving 16 bases not matched to a gene. The V gene's germline CDR1 is SEHNR and CDR2 FQNEAQ (reference sequence). The length of the CDR3 is 18 residues.

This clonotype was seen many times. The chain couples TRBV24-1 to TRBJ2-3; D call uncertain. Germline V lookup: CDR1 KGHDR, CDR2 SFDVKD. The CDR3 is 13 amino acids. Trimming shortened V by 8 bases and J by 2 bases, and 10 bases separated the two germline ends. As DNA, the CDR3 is TGTGCCACCATGGCCGAGATCACAGATACGCAGTATTTT. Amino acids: CATMAEITDTQYF.

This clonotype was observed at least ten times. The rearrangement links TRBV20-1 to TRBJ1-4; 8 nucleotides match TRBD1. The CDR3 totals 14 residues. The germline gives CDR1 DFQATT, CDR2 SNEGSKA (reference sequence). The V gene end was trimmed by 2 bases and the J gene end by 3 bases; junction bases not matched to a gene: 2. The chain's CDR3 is CSARPQGANEKLFF. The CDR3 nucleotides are TGCAGTGCTAGACCACAGGGGGCTAATGAAAAACTGTTTTTT.

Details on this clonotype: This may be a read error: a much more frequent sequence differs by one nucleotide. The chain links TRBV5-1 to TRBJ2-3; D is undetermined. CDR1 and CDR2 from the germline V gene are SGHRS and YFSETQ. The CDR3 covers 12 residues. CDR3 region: CASSPMADTKYF. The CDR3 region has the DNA TGCGCCAGCAGCCCGATGGCGGATACGAAGTATTTT.

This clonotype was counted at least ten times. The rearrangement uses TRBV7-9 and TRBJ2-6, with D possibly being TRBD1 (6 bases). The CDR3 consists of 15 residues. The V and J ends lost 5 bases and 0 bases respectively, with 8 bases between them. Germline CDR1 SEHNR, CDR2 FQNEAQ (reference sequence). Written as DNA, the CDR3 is TGTGCCAGCAGCCGGGACAACTCTGGGGCCAACGTCCTGACTTTC. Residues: CASSRDNSGANVLTF. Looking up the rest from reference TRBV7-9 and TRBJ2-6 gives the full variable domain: DTGVSQNPRHKITKRGQNVTFRCDPISEHNRLYWYRQTLGQGPEFLTYFQNEAQLEKSRLLSDRFSAERPKGSFSTLEIQRTEQGDSAMYLCASSRDNSGANVLTFGAGSRLTVL.